The 20 T cell receptor beta chains presented below share a single source sample, sequenced in a study of blood T cell repertoires in COVID-19. Here immunoSEQ multiplex PCR was the method, and the copy in TCRdb shows in-frame clones only, minus some. Here the sample spans around 400,000 clones, 89% being singletons. The specimen sequenced was peripheral blood. These TCRs come from a man aged 40-55 years with acute or convalescent COVID-19.

In this sample, this clone turned up a few times. This chain connects TRBV12-5 to TRBJ1-4, with D possibly being TRBD1 (6 bases). With 6 bases removed from V and 2 bases from J, the gap between germline ends came to 16 bases. Germline CDR1 LGHNT, CDR2 FRNRAP. The CDR3 covers 16 residues. The CDR3 bases are TGTGCTAGTGGCCGAGGGGGTCAGACCACTAATGAAAAACTGTTTTTT. This codes for CASGRGGQTTNEKLFF.

This chain links TRBV19 with TRBJ1-5; 7 nucleotides line up with TRBD1. From germline, CDR1 is LNHDA and CDR2 SQIVND (reference sequence). V was pared by 8 bases and J by 0 bases, with 7 bases of the junction left unmatched. This CDR3 comprises 15 residues. CDR3 protein: CASLRTGHSNQPQHF. CDR3 sequence (DNA): TGTGCCAGTTTGCGGACAGGCCATAGCAATCAGCCCCAGCATTTT.

The chain couples TRBV6-5 to TRBJ1-5; the D gene is possibly TRBD1 (5 bases). Germline V CDR1 and CDR2: MNHEY, SVGAGI. The germline V and J ends were trimmed by 0 bases and 1 base, with 7 bases remaining between them. This CDR3 has 15 amino acids. The CDR3 is CASSYSSGSNQPQHF. In DNA, the CDR3 is TGTGCCAGCAGTTACTCTTCAGGGAGCAATCAGCCCCAGCATTTT.

V usage is TRBV11-2 and J usage is TRBJ1-3; the D is unclear. Trimming left V 5 bases short and J 4 bases short, with 12 bases between. There are 14 residues in the CDR3. The V gene's germline CDR1 is SGHAT and CDR2 FQNNGV. The CDR3 reads CASSATRSGNTIYF. As DNA, the CDR3 is TGTGCCAGCAGCGCCACCCGGTCCGGAAACACCATATATTTT. Variable domain in full (rest from reference TRBV11-2 and TRBJ1-3): EAGVAQSPRYKIIEKRQSVAFWCNPISGHATLYWYQQILGQGPKLLIQFQNNGVVDDSQLPKDRFSAERLKGVDSTLKIQPAKLEDSAVYLCASSATRSGNTIYFGEGSWLTVV.

This clone is a singleton in its sample. The V and J genes are TRBV16 and TRBJ2-6, with D tentatively TRBD1 (5 bases). The CDR3 has 15 amino acids. Trimming pared 2 bases from V and 0 bases from J, leaving 5 bases between. Germline CDR1 reads KGHSY; CDR2 reads FQNENV. CDR3 nucleotides: TGTGCCAGCAGCCAAGACAGCTCTGGGGCCAACGTCCTGACTTTC. Its protein is CASSQDSSGANVLTF.

V is TRBV19 and J is TRBJ2-7, with a tentative D call TRBD1 (6 bases). The CDR3 length is 13 residues. V was shortened by 5 bases and J by 6 bases, with 14 bases between the two germline ends. The germline gives CDR1 LNHDA, CDR2 SQIVND (reference sequence). CDR3 protein: CASSGTPMGEQYF. The CDR3 DNA is TGTGCCAGTAGTGGGACACCGATGGGCGAGCAGTACTTC.

The V and J genes are TRBV15 and TRBJ2-7; D is possibly TRBD2 (6 bases). Trimming took off 5 bases at V and 0 bases at J, with 20 bases between the two ends. CDR1 is LNHNV and CDR2 is YYDKDF in the germline V gene (reference sequence). This CDR3 is built from 17 residues. The CDR3 loop is CATSGPPYLRDSYEQYF. The DNA of the CDR3 is TGTGCCACCAGCGGACCACCTTATTTGCGGGACTCCTACGAGCAGTACTTC. The full variable domain, with the rest looked up from reference TRBV15 and TRBJ2-7, is DAMVIQNPRYQVTQFGKPVTLSCSQTLNHNVMYWYQQKSSQAPKLLFHYYDKDFNNEADTPDNFQSRRPNTSFCFLDIRSPGLGDTAMYLCATSGPPYLRDSYEQYFGPGTRLTVT.

This chain uses TRBV12-3 or TRBV12-4 with TRBJ1-2; 10 bases are shared with TRBD1. The V gene end was trimmed by 6 bases and the J gene end by 6 bases; junction bases not matched to a gene: 4. This CDR3 contains 13 residues. DNA for the CDR3: TGTGCCAGCAGCATGACAGGGGGCAATGGCTACACCTTC. This gives the protein CASSMTGGNGYTF.

The chain couples TRBV9 to TRBJ2-2; 9 positions match TRBD1. Trimming at V came to 2 bases and at J to 7 bases, leaving 6 bases not matched to a gene. CDR3 length equals 15 residues. The V gene's germline CDR1 is SGDLS and CDR2 YYNGEE. The DNA for the CDR3 is TGTGCCAGCAGCGTTACAGGGGGCGGTGGCGGGGAGCTGTTTTTT. This gives the protein CASSVTGGGGGELFF.

This chain links TRBV6-2 or TRBV6-3 with TRBJ2-1; a possible D gene is TRBD2 (6 bases). The CDR3 extends over 15 amino acids. The germline V gene has CDR1 MNHEY and CDR2 SVGEGT. V dropped 5 bases and J dropped 3 bases, with 14 bases sitting between them. In nucleotides, the CDR3 is TGTGCCAGCAGTCTCTATAGCGGTGACTACAATGAGCAGTTCTTC. Translating it yields CASSLYSGDYNEQFF.

This chain links TRBV6-5 with TRBJ1-2; 7 positions agree with TRBD1. From germline, CDR1 is MNHEY and CDR2 SVGAGI. V was clipped by 0 bases and J by 7 bases; unmatched bases: 8. The CDR3 spans 15 residues. DNA of the CDR3: TGTGCCAGCAGTTACTCGTTTACAGGGGTTATTGGCTACACCTTC. This sequence encodes CASSYSFTGVIGYTF.

The J gene is TRBJ2-7, the V gene TRBV5-1, with D possibly being TRBD1 (5 bases). CDR3 length equals 12 residues. Trimming pared 0 bases from V and 10 bases from J, leaving 11 bases between. CDR1 SGHRS and CDR2 YFSETQ come from the germline V gene. CDR3 sequence: CASSLDTRTQYF. The CDR3 DNA sequence: TGCGCCAGCAGCTTGGATACCCGGACACAGTACTTC.

The CDR3 region is CASSTGQLGTPYGYTF. The CDR3, as DNA: TGCGCCAGCAGCACGGGACAGTTAGGAACCCCCTATGGCTACACCTTC. V usage is TRBV5-1 and J usage is TRBJ1-2; 7 bases are shared with TRBD1. The CDR3 runs to 16 residues. The germline gives CDR1 SGHRS, CDR2 YFSETQ. With V trimmed by 4 bases and J by 4 bases, 13 bases remained unmatched.

The chain employs TRBV5-4 and TRBJ1-2, with D perhaps TRBD1 (6 bases). Germline lookup yields CDR1 SGHNT and CDR2 YYREEE (reference sequence). The CDR3 is 14 amino acids. Trimming removed 1 base at V and 3 bases at J, with 10 bases between. The CDR3 loop reads CASSLRGAYYGYTF. Here the CDR3 DNA reads TGTGCCAGCAGCTTGCGGGGGGCCTACTATGGCTACACCTTC. Full variable domain (remainder filled in from reference TRBV5-4 and TRBJ1-2): ETGVTQSPTHLIKTRGQQVTLRCSSQSGHNTVSWYQQALGQGPQFIFQYYREEENGRGNFPPRFSGLQFPNYSSELNVNALELDDSALYLCASSLRGAYYGYTFGSGTRLTVV.

The chain is built from TRBV29-1 and TRBJ1-1, with D perhaps TRBD1 (6 bases). The V and J ends lost 2 bases and 5 bases respectively, with 9 bases between them. CDR1 and CDR2 from the germline V gene are SQVTM and ANQGSEA. The CDR3 has 12 amino acids. Here the CDR3 reads CSVEKGGTEAFF. The CDR3 DNA reads as TGCAGCGTTGAAAAGGGGGGGACTGAAGCTTTCTTT.

The chain combines TRBV4-1 with TRBJ2-5; 11 bases line up with TRBD2. The trim removed 7 bases at V and 5 bases at J, leaving 18 bases unmatched. Germline assignment: CDR1 MGHRA and CDR2 YSYEKL. This CDR3 region has 18 residues. The CDR3 coding sequence is TGCGCCAGCACCCCCCGGGCTAGCGGGGGGCCATTGGGGGAGACCCAGTACTTC. Translation gives CASTPRASGGPLGETQYF.

The chain employs TRBV10-3 and TRBJ1-2, with D unclear. The CDR3 has 15 amino acids. Germline CDR1 reads ENHRY; CDR2 reads SYGVKD. V was cut by 0 bases and J by 4 bases, with 12 bases left in between. CDR3 residues: CAISESLSVPYGYTF. Written as DNA, the CDR3 is TGTGCCATCAGTGAGTCGTTGTCAGTTCCCTATGGCTACACCTTC.

The chain recombines TRBV11-2 with TRBJ1-2; no firm D call. The V gene lost 3 bases and the J gene lost 0 bases, with 11 bases spanning the gap. CDR1 SGHAT and CDR2 FQNNGV come from the germline V gene. The CDR3 spans 15 residues. The CDR3 loop reads CASSLGRNTNYGYTF. Here the CDR3 DNA reads TGTGCCAGCAGCTTGGGCAGAAATACTAACTATGGCTACACCTTC. Full variable domain (outside the CDR3, taken from reference TRBV11-2 and TRBJ1-2): EAGVAQSPRYKIIEKRQSVAFWCNPISGHATLYWYQQILGQGPKLLIQFQNNGVVDDSQLPKDRFSAERLKGVDSTLKIQPAKLEDSAVYLCASSLGRNTNYGYTFGSGTRLTVV.

The chain is built from TRBV9 and TRBJ2-1, with 7 positions matching TRBD2. CDR1 SGDLS and CDR2 YYNGEE come from the germline V gene. The CDR3 extends over 15 amino acids. Trimming took 4 bases from V and 7 from J; bases not matched to a gene: 11. CDR3 protein: CASSFQRGPGNEQFF. The CDR3 coding sequence is TGTGCCAGCAGCTTTCAGCGGGGTCCAGGGAATGAGCAGTTCTTC.

The table lists this clone with a few counts. The chain joins TRBV19 to TRBJ1-1; D unclear. This CDR3 spans 11 amino acids. Germline CDR1 is LNHDA and CDR2 is SQIVND (reference sequence). V was clipped by 6 bases and J by 1 base, with 3 bases between them. As DNA, the CDR3 is TGTGCCAGTAGAGCGAACACTGAAGCTTTCTTT. Encoded protein: CASRANTEAFF.